This T cell receptor (beta chain) comes out of a study of blood T cell repertoires in COVID-19. Study-level information: Samples of COVID-19 (acute and convalescent) were obtained from the United States, Italy and Spain. In each case, the material was cDNA or gDNA derived from T cells, B-cell-depleted T cells, or PBMCs.

The ends were cut back, 2 bases at V and 1 base at J, with 20 bases in the middle. The CDR3 extends over 17 amino acids. Germline V gene data show CDR1 as GTSNPN and CDR2 as SVGIG (reference sequence). Original processing notes: Amplification of reference gene primers provided the estimated nucleated cell counts. Profiled with immunoSEQ multiplex PCR; TCRdb holds only in-frame clones, not every one. From that table come the V and J calls and clone size; the DNA was used to work out D and trimming. The data hold around 45,000 clones, with 69% observed a single time. The source is an elderly man with acute or convalescent COVID-19. Sequenced: peripheral blood. This chain links TRBV30 with TRBJ1-1; D is unclear. The CDR3 region is CAWSPSPGQPENTEAFF. The DNA for the CDR3 is TGTGCCTGGAGTCCCTCTCCAGGCCAGCCTGAGAACACTGAAGCTTTCTTT.